This T cell receptor (beta chain) was recovered during a study of blood T cell repertoires in COVID-19. TCRdb keeps only in-frame clones here, not all; method: immunoSEQ multiplex PCR. The sample lists about 140,000 clones, 85% to 90% occurring once. The CDR3 runs 15 residues. CDR1 is MNHNS, CDR2 SASEGT, per germline. V trimming: 0 bases; J trimming: 7 bases; junction bases outside the gene matches: 7. This clone appeared once. The TCR sequence derives from a woman of 80 years or more with acute or convalescent COVID-19. The chain employs TRBV6-1 and TRBJ1-1, with 8 bases identical to TRBD1. Material: peripheral blood. This chain's CDR3 is CASSEAHRGLNEAFF. CDR3 sequence (DNA): TGTGCCAGCAGTGAAGCCCACAGGGGGTTAAATGAAGCTTTCTTT.